One sample yielded the 22 T cell receptor beta chains listed below, sequenced in a study of T cells in Graves' hyperthyroidism and ophthalmopathy. TCR beta CDR3 regions were amplified from RNA transcripts. TCR CDR3 regions were first amplified by RT-PCR with HTBI primers. TCRdb independently ran MiXCR on the multiplex PCR reads; one entry per CDR3 protein. The sample includes roughly 660,000 distinct CDR3 sequences, 15% to 20% seen only once; the top ten take roughly a sixth. Sequenced: blood. These receptors originate from a man over 45 with Graves' hyperthyroidism.

This clonotype was observed at least ten times. CDR3 in amino acids: CASIGTDGEAFF. The CDR3 coding sequence is TGTGCCAGCATTGGGACCGACGGTGAAGCTTTCTTT. V is TRBV28 and J is TRBJ1-1, with D possibly TRBD1 on 5 matching bases. The CDR3 covers 12 residues. Germline lookup yields CDR1 MDHEN and CDR2 SYDVKM. V gave up 7 bases and J gave up 7 bases, with 13 bases separating them.

V is TRBV5-5 and J is TRBJ2-1; 7 positions agree with TRBD1. CDR1 is SGHKS and CDR2 is YYEKEE in the germline V gene (reference sequence). The ends lost 3 bases at V and 6 bases at J; junction bases unmatched: 3. This CDR3 is built from 13 residues. CDR3: CASSSGQVNEQFF. In nucleotides, the CDR3 is TGTGCCAGCAGCTCAGGACAGGTCAATGAGCAGTTCTTC.

This clonotype was recorded many times. The chain joins TRBV19 to TRBJ1-1; D gene ambiguous. The V end lost 9 bases, the J end lost 0 bases, and 11 bases lay between the germline ends. CDR1 and CDR2 (germline): LNHDA, SQIVND (reference sequence). The CDR3 runs to 13 residues. CDR3 coding DNA: TGTGCCAGCAGTGCTCGGATGAACACTGAAGCTTTCTTT. Translating gives CASSARMNTEAFF.

The chain employs TRBV5-1 and TRBJ1-4; TRBD1 is a possible D gene (5 bases). Germline CDR1 is SGHRS and CDR2 is YFSETQ. This CDR3 region has 14 residues. With 0 bases removed from V and 7 bases from J, the gap between germline ends came to 10 bases. The CDR3: CASSLAGYGEKLFF. CDR3 sequence (DNA): TGCGCCAGCAGCTTGGCAGGGTACGGTGAAAAACTGTTTTTT. The full variable domain, in which reference TRBV5-1 and TRBJ1-4 provide the parts outside the CDR3, is KAGVTQTPRYLIKTRGQQVTLSCSPISGHRSVSWYQQTPGQGLQFLFEYFSETQRNKGNFPGRFSGRQFSNSRSEMNVSTLELGDSALYLCASSLAGYGEKLFFGSGTQLSVL.

J is TRBJ1-4 and V is TRBV12-3 or TRBV12-4; perhaps TRBD1 as D (5 bases). V was clipped by 1 base and J by 11 bases, with 17 bases between them. CDR3 length: 15 residues. CDR3 region: CASSLEVGAGTKLFF. In DNA form, the CDR3 reads TGTGCCAGCAGTTTAGAAGTCGGAGCAGGGACGAAACTGTTTTTT.

This clonotype was observed many times. V gene TRBV7-2 combines with J gene TRBJ1-2, with a tentative D call TRBD1 (5 bases). The germline V and J ends were trimmed by 7 bases and 7 bases, with 16 bases remaining between them. The CDR3 is 13 amino acids. Looked up from germline, CDR1 is SGHTA and CDR2 is FQGNSA. The CDR3 DNA sequence: TGTGCCAGCACCATACAAGGGGACTCTGGCTACACCTTC. It encodes CASTIQGDSGYTF.

This clonotype has more than one count but fewer than ten. The chain uses TRBV12-3 or TRBV12-4 and TRBJ2-7; tentative D call: TRBD1 (6 bases). Between the trimmed V and J ends, which lost 7 bases and 4 bases, there was a span of 14 bases. CDR3 length: 13 residues. For the CDR3, the DNA is TGTGCCAGCAAGGTAGGGGGTACGTACGAGCAGTACTTC. This sequence encodes CASKVGGTYEQYF.

This chain uses TRBV3-1 with TRBJ1-4; possibly TRBD1 for D (6 bases). The length of the CDR3 is 14 residues. Trimming removed 0 bases at V and 6 bases at J, with 8 bases between. CDR1 is LGHDT and CDR2 is YNNKEL in the germline V gene (reference sequence). The CDR3 sequence is CASSQDGGHEKLFF. Written as DNA, the CDR3 is TGTGCCAGCAGCCAAGATGGGGGCCATGAAAAACTGTTTTTT.

This clonotype was picked up many times. The CDR3 DNA is TGTGCCAGCAGCTATAGCGGGAGTTTTGACGAGCAGTACTTC. Protein sequence: CASSYSGSFDEQYF. The V call is TRBV11-2, the J call TRBJ2-7, with 9 bases matching TRBD2. J was trimmed by 5 bases and V by 4 bases; bases with no gene match: 6. Per germline, CDR1 SGHAT and CDR2 FQNNGV. There are 14 residues in the CDR3.

This clonotype appeared a few times. The V gene is TRBV12-3 or TRBV12-4, the J gene TRBJ2-3; possibly TRBD1 for D (5 bases). The ends were cut back, 7 bases at V and 0 bases at J, with 11 bases in the middle. The CDR3 has 14 residues. As DNA, the CDR3 is TGTGCCAGCACTGTGGGGCGGAGCACAGATACGCAGTATTTT. Protein product: CASTVGRSTDTQYF.

V is TRBV19 and J is TRBJ2-1; D is undetermined. Between the trimmed V and J ends, which lost 3 bases and 4 bases, there was a span of 10 bases. Germline CDR1 LNHDA, CDR2 SQIVND (reference sequence). CDR3 length equals 14 residues. This CDR3 reads CASSMVDRYNEQFF. In DNA, the CDR3 is TGTGCCAGTAGTATGGTCGATAGGTACAATGAGCAGTTCTTC.

In this sample, this clonotype turned up many times. CDR3 in amino acids: CASSLDTPGQGNYGYTF. The DNA of the CDR3 is TGCGCCAGCAGCTTGGACACCCCGGGACAGGGCAACTATGGCTACACCTTC. The V gene is TRBV5-1, the J gene TRBJ1-2; 9 positions agree with TRBD1. The V segment lost 0 bases and the J segment 2 bases; nucleotides outside the gene matches: 8. The CDR3 extends over 17 amino acids. The germline gives CDR1 SGHRS, CDR2 YFSETQ.

The chain combines TRBV7-9 with TRBJ2-3, with D unresolved. This CDR3 comprises 16 residues. Germline V gene lookup returns CDR1 SEHNR and CDR2 FQNEAQ (reference sequence). Trimming took off 6 bases at V and 0 bases at J, with 16 bases between the two ends. The CDR3 region has the DNA TGTGCCAGCAGGGCCACCCCTTTTGGGAGCACAGATACGCAGTATTTT. Translation: CASRATPFGSTDTQYF. Full variable domain (remainder filled in from reference TRBV7-9 and TRBJ2-3): DTGVSQNPRHKITKRGQNVTFRCDPISEHNRLYWYRQTLGQGPEFLTYFQNEAQLEKSRLLSDRFSAERPKGSFSTLEIQRTEQGDSAMYLCASRATPFGSTDTQYFGPGTRLTVL.

On this clonotype itself: This clone may be a read error of a much larger clone one base away. V usage is TRBV2 and J usage is TRBJ2-7; 7 bases are a match to TRBD2. The length of the CDR3 is 14 residues. Germline CDR1 and CDR2: SNHLY and FYNNEI. This CDR3 is CANSGPAGLWEQYF. The CDR3, as DNA: TGTGCCAACAGTGGGCCAGCGGGATTATGGGAGCAGTACTTC.

This clonotype occurred many times. The rearrangement uses TRBV6-1 and TRBJ2-5; TRBD1 agrees at 8 bases. This CDR3 spans 15 amino acids. Unmatched junction bases numbered 11, after V lost 6 bases and J lost 5 bases. Looked up from germline, CDR1 is MNHNS and CDR2 is SASEGT. The CDR3 DNA sequence: TGTGCCAGCAGACCTAGACAGGGGATAGTGGAGACCCAGTACTTC. It encodes CASRPRQGIVETQYF.

The V call is TRBV7-2, the J call TRBJ2-6, with D perhaps being TRBD1 or TRBD2 (5 bases each). The CDR3 covers 16 residues. Trimming cost V 1 base and J 2 bases, with 9 bases left between them. From germline, CDR1 is SGHTA and CDR2 FQGNSA. The CDR3 DNA reads as TGTGCCAGCAGCTTAGGGGGGTGGGCTGGGGCCAACGTCCTGACTTTC. Its protein is CASSLGGWAGANVLTF. The full variable domain, completed using reference TRBV7-2 and TRBJ2-6, is GAGVSQSPSNKVTEKGKDVELRCDPISGHTALYWYRQSLGQGLEFLIYFQGNSAPDKSGLPSDRFSAERTGGSVSTLTIQRTQQEDSAVYLCASSLGGWAGANVLTFGAGSRLTVL.

A remark on this clonotype: A much larger clonotype is one base distant, so this may be a read error. The chain uses TRBV11-2 and TRBJ2-2; a possible D gene is TRBD1 (6 bases). The germline gives CDR1 SGHAT, CDR2 FQNNGV. V was trimmed by 1 base and J by 5 bases, leaving 23 bases between them. The CDR3 runs 19 residues. The CDR3 loop reads CASSLGRWGGRGRTGELFF. The CDR3 nucleotides read TGTGCCAGCAGCTTAGGTAGATGGGGCGGCAGGGGAAGGACCGGGGAGCTGTTTTTT.

CDR3 in amino acids: CASSFSGQGTSGSDNEQFF. CDR3 DNA sequence: TGTGCCAGCAGTTTTTCGGGACAGGGGACTAGCGGGAGCGACAATGAGCAGTTCTTC. V gene TRBV28 combines with J gene TRBJ2-1, with 14 positions matching TRBD2. V dropped 3 bases and J dropped 5; count of bases not matched to a gene: 12. The CDR3 covers 19 residues. The germline V gene has CDR1 MDHEN and CDR2 SYDVKM.

This clonotype was seen ten or more times. The chain recombines TRBV11-2 with TRBJ1-3, with D possibly matching TRBD1 (6 bases). The CDR3 is made up of 15 amino acids. Germline V gene sequence: CDR1 SGHAT, CDR2 FQNNGV. The V and J ends lost 3 bases and 1 base respectively, with 10 bases between them. CDR3 residues: CASSLDRVSGNTIYF. In DNA, the CDR3 is TGTGCCAGCAGCTTGGACAGAGTTTCTGGAAACACCATATATTTT. The whole variable domain, filled in from reference TRBV11-2 and TRBJ1-3, reads EAGVAQSPRYKIIEKRQSVAFWCNPISGHATLYWYQQILGQGPKLLIQFQNNGVVDDSQLPKDRFSAERLKGVDSTLKIQPAKLEDSAVYLCASSLDRVSGNTIYFGEGSWLTVV.

This clonotype occurred a few times. The chain recombines TRBV29-1 with TRBJ2-2; D is tentatively TRBD1 or TRBD2 (5 bases each). The germline gives CDR1 SQVTM, CDR2 ANQGSEA. V lost 6 bases to trimming and J lost 8 bases, with 22 bases between them. This CDR3 is 15 amino acids long. CDR3 sequence: CSVRVRDPEVGELFF. The CDR3, as DNA: TGCAGCGTAAGAGTCCGGGACCCGGAGGTGGGGGAGCTGTTTTTT.

This clonotype was observed many times. V is TRBV12-3 or TRBV12-4 and J is TRBJ2-1; weak D call: TRBD1 (5 bases). The CDR3 is 15 residues long. Trimming cost V 5 bases and J 4 bases, with 15 bases left between them. CDR3: CASSPIDRPYNEQFF. In DNA form, the CDR3 reads TGTGCCAGCAGTCCTATCGACAGACCTTACAATGAGCAGTTCTTC.

This clonotype was counted ten times or more. The chain couples TRBV7-2 to TRBJ2-7; no reliable D call. The CDR3 contains 15 residues. CDR1 SGHTA and CDR2 FQGNSA come from the germline V gene. V dropped 2 bases and J dropped 0 bases, with 11 bases sitting between them. Here the CDR3 DNA reads TGTGCCAGCAGCTTATTTGTTGGCTTCTCCTACGAGCAGTACTTC. This translates into CASSLFVGFSYEQYF.